The 14 T cell receptor beta chains presented below share a single source sample, sequenced in a study of CD8+ T cells in alopecia areata. Reverse transcribed after extraction, RNA yielded cDNA as the sequencing template. The data were produced by immunoSEQ multiplex PCR, yet TCRdb's version contains in-frame clones alone and is incomplete. This table holds about 140,000 clones, 40% to 55% found once. Sequenced here: CD4+ T cells sorted from blood, sampled at week 0. These receptors came from a human donor with alopecia areata.

CDR3 coding DNA: TGTGCCACCAGCAGAGATTATTCGCCCGGTGGTGAGCAGTTCTTC. It yields the protein CATSRDYSPGGEQFF. The chain uses TRBV15 and TRBJ2-1; unclear D gene. CDR1 is LNHNV, CDR2 YYDKDF, per germline (reference sequence). CDR3 length: 15 residues. V gave up 0 bases and J gave up 9 bases, with 15 bases separating them.

Concerning this clone: Relative to the germline gene, one junction end is altered; a read error may explain this. The rearrangement joins TRBV2 to TRBJ2-7; D is perhaps TRBD2 (5 bases). The germline gives CDR1 SNHLY, CDR2 FYNNEI. This CDR3 spans 10 amino acids. This CDR3 reads CASLQRTLVF. In DNA, the CDR3 is TGTGCCAGCTTGCAGCGGACCTTGGTTTTC.

The chain carries TRBV27 and TRBJ2-3; TRBD1 matches at 7 bases. Unmatched junction bases numbered 0, after V lost 5 bases and J lost 4 bases. There are 12 residues in the CDR3. In germline, CDR1 is MNHEY, CDR2 SMNVEV (reference sequence). In DNA form, the CDR3 reads TGTGCCAGCAGTCAGGGGGCAGATACGCAGTATTTT. It translates to CASSQGADTQYF.

There are a few counts of this clone. The rearrangement joins TRBV29-1 to TRBJ2-3; D might be TRBD1 (5 bases). Germline V gene data show CDR1 as SQVTM and CDR2 as ANQGSEA. V was pared by 7 bases and J by 6 bases, with 23 bases between. This CDR3 contains 15 residues. CDR3 nucleotide sequence: TGCAGCGACTGGCCCGTTGGGGCAACTGGGGATACGCAGTATTTT. As protein: CSDWPVGATGDTQYF.

The chain is built from TRBV29-1 and TRBJ2-7, with D perhaps TRBD2 (5 bases). This CDR3 is built from 14 residues. Germline values: CDR1 SQVTM, CDR2 ANQGSEA. Trimming stripped 4 bases from V and 0 bases from J, with 13 bases between. CDR3: CSVGVSATSYEQYF. In DNA, the CDR3 is TGCAGCGTTGGAGTTAGCGCCACCTCCTACGAGCAGTACTTC.

The V and J genes are TRBV30 and TRBJ1-5; tentative D call: TRBD1 (6 bases). Germline V gene sequence: CDR1 GTSNPN, CDR2 SVGIG (reference sequence). The germline V and J ends were trimmed by 1 base and 8 bases, with 12 bases remaining between them. CDR3 size: 13 residues. The CDR3 loop is CAWSANRDKPQHF. The DNA for the CDR3 is TGTGCCTGGAGTGCAAACAGGGACAAGCCCCAGCATTTT.

This clone came up a few times. The chain combines TRBV9 with TRBJ1-5; D is undetermined. Germline V gene sequence: CDR1 SGDLS, CDR2 YYNGEE. The CDR3 spans 13 residues. Trimming pared 0 bases from V and 4 bases from J, leaving 5 bases between. CDR3 residues: CASSVGRNQPQHF. The CDR3 DNA reads as TGTGCCAGCAGCGTAGGCAGGAATCAGCCCCAGCATTTT.

This clone was observed a few times. The chain has TRBV28 and TRBJ1-5, with D perhaps TRBD1 (5 bases). Germline V gene sequence: CDR1 MDHEN, CDR2 SYDVKM. V dropped 4 bases and J dropped 7 bases, with 8 bases sitting between them. The CDR3 loop spans 12 amino acids. The CDR3 is CASSWGEQPQHF. As DNA, the CDR3 is TGTGCCAGCAGTTGGGGGGAGCAGCCCCAGCATTTT.

This clone has a single count. CDR3 sequence: CATYRVPADTQYF. The CDR3 nucleotides are TGTGCCACTTACAGGGTTCCCGCAGATACGCAGTATTTT. The rearrangement joins TRBV6-5 to TRBJ2-3, with D perhaps TRBD1 (6 bases). Trimming removed 10 bases at V and 4 bases at J, with 15 bases between. Germline V gene lookup returns CDR1 MNHEY and CDR2 SVGAGI. This CDR3 has 13 residues.

The rearrangement uses TRBV30 and TRBJ1-1; D is ambiguous. V was trimmed by 5 bases and J by 1 base, leaving 5 bases between them. The CDR3 contains 11 residues. CDR1 and CDR2 (germline): GTSNPN, SVGIG (reference sequence). This CDR3 is CAWGENTEAFF. CDR3 coding DNA: TGTGCCTGGGGGGAGAACACTGAAGCTTTCTTT.

There are a few counts of this clone. The rearrangement links TRBV29-1 to TRBJ2-5; D is unresolved. The CDR3 loop spans 12 amino acids. Germline lookup yields CDR1 SQVTM and CDR2 ANQGSEA. The germline V and J ends were trimmed by 0 bases and 5 bases, with 7 bases remaining between them. CDR3 bases: TGCAGCGTTGAAGAGAGTATGGAGACCCAGTACTTC. Residues: CSVEESMETQYF.

V usage is TRBV5-4 and J usage is TRBJ2-2; D call uncertain. V gave up 4 bases and J gave up 5 bases, with 12 bases separating them. From germline, CDR1 is SGHNT and CDR2 YYREEE (reference sequence). CDR3 size: 14 residues. The CDR3 here is CASSGGPPTGELFF. The DNA of the CDR3 is TGTGCCAGCAGCGGTGGCCCCCCGACCGGGGAGCTGTTTTTT.

The chain recombines TRBV5-1 with TRBJ2-2, with D perhaps matching TRBD1 (8 bases). Germline V gives CDR1 SGHRS, CDR2 YFSETQ. V lost 7 bases and J 4 bases, leaving 20 bases between the germline ends. The CDR3 totals 16 residues. CDR3 sequence reads: CASGYTTGEGTGELFF. Written as DNA, the CDR3 is TGCGCCAGCGGATACACGACAGGGGAGGGCACCGGGGAGCTGTTTTTT.

This clone was seen only a few times. This sequence joins TRBV29-1 and TRBJ2-3, with TRBD1 matching 7 bases. The CDR3 spans 11 residues. J was trimmed by 7 bases and V by 7 bases; bases with no gene match: 5. Germline V gene data show CDR1 as SQVTM and CDR2 as ANQGSEA. CDR3 nucleotides: TGCAGCGCTACCAGGGGGAATACGCAGTATTTT. As protein: CSATRGNTQYF.